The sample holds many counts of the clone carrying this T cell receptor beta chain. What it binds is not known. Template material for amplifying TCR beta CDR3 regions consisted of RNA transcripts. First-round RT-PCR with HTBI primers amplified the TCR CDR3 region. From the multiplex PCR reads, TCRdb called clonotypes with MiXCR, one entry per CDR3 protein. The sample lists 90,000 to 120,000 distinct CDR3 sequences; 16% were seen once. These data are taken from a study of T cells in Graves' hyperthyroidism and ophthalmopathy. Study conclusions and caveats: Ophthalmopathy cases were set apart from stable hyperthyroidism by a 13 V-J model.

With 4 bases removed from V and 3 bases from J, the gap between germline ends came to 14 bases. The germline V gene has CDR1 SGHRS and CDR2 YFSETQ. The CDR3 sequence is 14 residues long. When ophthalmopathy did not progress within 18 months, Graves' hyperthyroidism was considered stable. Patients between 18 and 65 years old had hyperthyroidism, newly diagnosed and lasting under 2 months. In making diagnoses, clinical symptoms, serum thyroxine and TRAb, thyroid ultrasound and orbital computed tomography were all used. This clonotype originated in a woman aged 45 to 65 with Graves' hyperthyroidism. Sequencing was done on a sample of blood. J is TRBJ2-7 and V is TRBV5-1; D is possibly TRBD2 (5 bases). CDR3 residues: CASSVRVGHYEQYF. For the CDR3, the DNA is TGCGCCAGCAGCGTGAGGGTTGGCCACTACGAGCAGTACTTC. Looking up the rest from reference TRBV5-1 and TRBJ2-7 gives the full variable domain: KAGVTQTPRYLIKTRGQQVTLSCSPISGHRSVSWYQQTPGQGLQFLFEYFSETQRNKGNFPGRFSGRQFSNSRSEMNVSTLELGDSALYLCASSVRVGHYEQYFGPGTRLTVT.